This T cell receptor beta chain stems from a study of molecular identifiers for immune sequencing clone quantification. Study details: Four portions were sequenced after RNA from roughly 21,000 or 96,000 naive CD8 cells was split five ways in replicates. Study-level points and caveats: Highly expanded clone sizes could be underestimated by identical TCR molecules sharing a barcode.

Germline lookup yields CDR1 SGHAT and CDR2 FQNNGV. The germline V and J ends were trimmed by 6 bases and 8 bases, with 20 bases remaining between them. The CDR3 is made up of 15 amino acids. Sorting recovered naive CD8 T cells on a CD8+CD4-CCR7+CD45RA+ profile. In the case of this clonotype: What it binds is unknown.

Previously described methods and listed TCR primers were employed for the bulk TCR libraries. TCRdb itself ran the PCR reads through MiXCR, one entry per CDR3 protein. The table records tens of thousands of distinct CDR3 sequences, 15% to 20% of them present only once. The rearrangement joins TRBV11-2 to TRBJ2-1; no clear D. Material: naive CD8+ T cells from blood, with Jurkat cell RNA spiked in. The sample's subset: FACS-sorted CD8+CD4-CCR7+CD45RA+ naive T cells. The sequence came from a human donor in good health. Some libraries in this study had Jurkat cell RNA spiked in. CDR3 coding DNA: TGTGCCAGCAGTTTTAAGAACTATTTGAAAGATGAGCAGTTCTTC. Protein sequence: CASSFKNYLKDEQFF.